Listed here are 23 T cell receptor beta chains from one sample, sequenced in a study of blood T cell repertoires in COVID-19. Sequencing used immunoSEQ multiplex PCR; TCRdb keeps in-frame clones, though not all of them. Seen here are roughly 34,000 clones, around nine tenths observed once, and the top ten hold about 25%. Sequenced sample: peripheral blood. These receptors all stem from an elderly woman with active or convalescent COVID-19.

The gene calls are TRBV11-2 and TRBJ2-1; unclear D gene. Germline assignment: CDR1 SGHAT and CDR2 FQNNGV. V lost 1 base and J lost 7, with 5 bases in between. This CDR3 region has 12 residues. Written as DNA, the CDR3 is TGTGCCAGCAGCTTAGCCGGGAATGAGCAGTTCTTC. As protein: CASSLAGNEQFF. Full variable domain (remainder filled in from reference TRBV11-2 and TRBJ2-1): EAGVAQSPRYKIIEKRQSVAFWCNPISGHATLYWYQQILGQGPKLLIQFQNNGVVDDSQLPKDRFSAERLKGVDSTLKIQPAKLEDSAVYLCASSLAGNEQFFGPGTRLTVL.

This clone was observed a handful of times. The chain recombines TRBV5-1 with TRBJ1-5, with 7 bases identical to TRBD1. This CDR3 has 15 amino acids. Per germline, CDR1 SGHRS and CDR2 YFSETQ. The ends lost 0 bases at V and 4 bases at J; junction bases unmatched: 4. CDR3 coding DNA: TGCGCCAGCAGCTTGGAGGCAGGGGGGAATCAGCCCCAGCATTTT. It specifies CASSLEAGGNQPQHF.

The sample holds one count of this clone. The chain is built from TRBV29-1 and TRBJ2-2; a weak D match, TRBD1 (6 bases). The CDR3 runs 15 residues. V was pared by 6 bases and J by 4 bases, with 18 bases between. Germline V CDR1 and CDR2: SQVTM, ANQGSEA. CDR3 in DNA: TGCAGCGTAGTGGGGGCGCAAACCTCCACCGGGGAGCTGTTTTTT. Its protein product is CSVVGAQTSTGELFF.

This chain uses TRBV6-2 or TRBV6-3 with TRBJ2-7, with D tentatively TRBD2 (5 bases). This CDR3 is built from 16 residues. Deletions cut 2 bases from V and 0 bases from J, with 14 bases between. The germline CDR1 and CDR2 sequences are MNHEY and SVGEGT. The CDR3 DNA reads as TGTGCCAGCAGTTACCGCGGGCGGCTGAACTCCTACGAGCAGTACTTC. Its protein is CASSYRGRLNSYEQYF.

This clone was detected once. The chain has TRBV5-6 and TRBJ1-1, with D unclear. V was pared by 0 bases and J by 0 bases, with 6 bases between. The CDR3 length is 14 residues. Looked up from germline, CDR1 is SGHDT and CDR2 is YYEEEE. CDR3 residues: CASSLAQLNTEAFF. DNA for the CDR3: TGTGCCAGCAGCTTGGCCCAGTTGAACACTGAAGCTTTCTTT.

This chain connects TRBV10-1 to TRBJ2-2; TRBD1 is a possible D gene (7 bases). Trimming cost V 4 bases and J 2 bases, with 20 bases left between them. This CDR3 contains 18 residues. Per germline, CDR1 WNHNN and CDR2 SYGVQD (reference sequence). CDR3 bases: TGCGCCAGCAGTGGAAACTTAGGGGGGACAGCTAACACCGGGGAGCTGTTTTTT. Its protein is CASSGNLGGTANTGELFF.

Worth noting for this clone: Sequence at one end of the junction differs from germline and may be a read error. The gene calls are TRBV28 and TRBJ2-7; 8 positions match TRBD1. CDR1 and CDR2 from the germline V gene are MDHEN and SYDVKM. This CDR3 comprises 13 residues. CDR3 DNA sequence: TGTGCCAGCAGTAACCTCATCCGGACAGGGCTTCACTTC. Translating gives CASSNLIRTGLHF.

The V and J genes are TRBV2 and TRBJ2-1, with 10 bases identical to TRBD2. CDR3 length: 14 residues. The germline CDR1 and CDR2 sequences are SNHLY and FYNNEI. J lost 4 bases, V lost 5 bases, and 2 bases had no gene match. The CDR3 nucleotides are TGTGCCAGCAGTACAGCGGGGGGGTACAATGAGCAGTTCTTC. Translation: CASSTAGGYNEQFF.

The chain joins TRBV18 to TRBJ2-3, with 7 positions matching TRBD1. The CDR3 is 14 amino acids. CDR1 KGHSH and CDR2 LQKENI come from the germline V gene. The V and J ends lost 3 bases and 2 bases, in that order; junction bases with no gene match: 2. The CDR3 here is CASSPDRNTDTQYF. DNA for the CDR3: TGTGCCAGCTCACCGGACAGGAACACAGATACGCAGTATTTT.

The rearrangement joins TRBV6-5 to TRBJ1-5, with unresolved D. Trimming shortened V by 6 bases and J by 4 bases, and 10 bases separated the two germline ends. The CDR3 contains 13 residues. Looked up from germline, CDR1 is MNHEY and CDR2 is SVGAGI. In DNA, the CDR3 is TGTGCCAGCAGACCCCAGTATAATCAGCCCCAGCATTTT. This translates into CASRPQYNQPQHF.

The J gene is TRBJ1-6, the V gene TRBV2; 7 bases are a match to TRBD1. V shed 3 bases, J shed 11 bases, and the junction held 7 bases outside the gene matches. The germline V gene encodes CDR1 SNHLY and CDR2 FYNNEI. This CDR3 comprises 14 residues. As DNA, the CDR3 is TGTGCCAGCAGTGACCCCGACAGGGCAACACCCCTCCACTTT. Its translation is CASSDPDRATPLHF.

The chain employs TRBV28 and TRBJ1-5, with D maybe TRBD1 (6 bases). Germline CDR1 and CDR2: MDHEN and SYDVKM. The CDR3 is made up of 17 amino acids. V dropped 3 bases and J dropped 1 base, with 16 bases sitting between them. This CDR3 is CASSFSPTGSSNQPQHF. DNA for the CDR3: TGTGCCAGCAGTTTTAGCCCGACAGGTTCGAGCAATCAGCCCCAGCATTTT. Variable domain in full (rest from reference TRBV28 and TRBJ1-5): DVKVTQSSRYLVKRTGEKVFLECVQDMDHENMFWYRQDPGLGLRLIYFSYDVKMKEKGDIPEGYSVSREKKERFSLILESASTNQTSMYLCASSFSPTGSSNQPQHFGDGTRLSIL.

This chain joins TRBV27 and TRBJ1-2, with 8 bases matching TRBD1. The V and J ends lost 3 bases and 4 bases, in that order; junction bases with no gene match: 1. Germline CDR1 reads MNHEY; CDR2 reads SMNVEV (reference sequence). The CDR3 runs to 13 residues. The CDR3 sequence: CASSFGQGYGYTF. In nucleotides, the CDR3 is TGTGCCAGCAGTTTCGGACAGGGCTATGGCTACACCTTC.

The chain has TRBV5-4 and TRBJ2-1, with 12 bases lining up with TRBD2. CDR1 and CDR2 from the germline V gene are SGHNT and YYREEE (reference sequence). J lost 9 bases, V lost 1 base, and 8 bases had no gene match. CDR3 length: 16 amino acids. This chain's CDR3 is CASSLSSSGGAAEQFF. CDR3 nucleotide sequence: TGTGCCAGCAGCTTGAGTTCTAGCGGGGGGGCCGCTGAGCAGTTCTTC.

The chain combines TRBV5-1 with TRBJ2-5; D possibly corresponds to TRBD2 (6 bases). The CDR3 consists of 15 residues. Trimming pared 3 bases from V and 4 bases from J, leaving 16 bases between. Germline V gives CDR1 SGHRS, CDR2 YFSETQ. The CDR3 DNA reads TGCGCCAGCAGCTCTGGCGGGGCGCGGAGAGAGACCCAGTACTTC. Amino acid sequence: CASSSGGARRETQYF.

In its sample, this clone was seen once. V gene TRBV6-5 combines with J gene TRBJ2-2; D is possibly TRBD2 (5 bases). CDR1 and CDR2 from the germline V gene are MNHEY and SVGAGI. Between the trimmed V and J ends, which lost 5 bases and 5 bases, there was a span of 9 bases. The CDR3 spans 13 residues. The CDR3 loop reads CASSPTRTGELFF. CDR3 DNA sequence: TGTGCCAGCAGTCCCACTAGGACCGGGGAGCTGTTTTTT.

Of note for this clone: One end of the junction is discordant with germline, which a read error may explain. The chain recombines TRBV5-1 with TRBJ2-1; 9 bases agree with TRBD2. The CDR3 is made up of 14 amino acids. Germline assignment: CDR1 SGHRS and CDR2 YFSETQ. In nucleotides, the CDR3 is TGCGCCCGCAGCTGGGGGCGGGGGGGCTATGAGCAGTTCTTC. It yields the protein CARSWGRGGYEQFF.

This chain uses TRBV4-1 with TRBJ1-1, with 9 positions matching TRBD1. There are 16 residues in the CDR3. The germline V gene encodes CDR1 MGHRA and CDR2 YSYEKL. V shed 1 base, J shed 10 bases, and the junction held 13 bases outside the gene matches. The CDR3 loop is CASSQATGTGISPAFF. The CDR3 DNA reads as TGCGCCAGCAGCCAAGCCACCGGGACAGGGATCTCGCCAGCTTTCTTT.

The rearrangement uses TRBV2 and TRBJ2-7, with TRBD2 as a possible D gene (5 bases). There are 11 residues in the CDR3. Trimming pared 6 bases from V and 4 bases from J, leaving 7 bases between. CDR1 is SNHLY and CDR2 is FYNNEI in the germline V gene. The CDR3 DNA reads as TGTGCCAGCAGAGGAGGTTACGAGCAGTACTTC. It codes for CASRGGYEQYF.

This chain connects TRBV9 to TRBJ1-3; 8 bases agree with TRBD1. The CDR3 consists of 16 residues. Germline CDR1 and CDR2: SGDLS and YYNGEE. With V trimmed by 3 bases and J by 2 bases, 7 bases remained unmatched. This CDR3 is CASSGDRGPTGNTIYF. DNA for the CDR3: TGTGCCAGCAGCGGCGACAGGGGACCAACTGGAAACACCATATATTTT. Together with reference TRBV9 and TRBJ1-3, the CDR3 gives the full variable domain: DSGVTQTPKHLITATGQRVTLRCSPRSGDLSVYWYQQSLDQGLQFLIQYYNGEERAKGNILERFSAQQFPDLHSELNLSSLELGDSALYFCASSGDRGPTGNTIYFGEGSWLTVV.

The genes are TRBV5-4 and TRBJ2-7; 14 bases align to TRBD2. Germline assignment: CDR1 SGHNT and CDR2 YYREEE (reference sequence). V lost 4 bases, J lost 6 bases, and 9 bases stayed unmatched. The CDR3 is made up of 16 amino acids. The CDR3 here is CASSPRTSGGTTEQYF. CDR3 coding DNA: TGTGCCAGCAGCCCCAGGACTAGCGGGGGGACCACCGAGCAGTACTTC.

The chain combines TRBV12-3 or TRBV12-4 with TRBJ1-1; D is unresolved. This CDR3 region has 12 residues. V lost 5 bases and J lost 1, with 5 bases in between. CDR3: CASSPQNTEAFF. CDR3 in DNA: TGTGCCAGCAGTCCCCAGAACACTGAAGCTTTCTTT.

The gene calls are TRBV5-4 and TRBJ1-6; D gene unclear. CDR1 is SGHNT and CDR2 is YYREEE in the germline V gene (reference sequence). The germline V and J ends were trimmed by 0 bases and 6 bases, with 7 bases remaining between them. The CDR3 is 14 amino acids. The CDR3 nucleotides are TGTGCCAGCAGCTTGGCCGGGTTTAATTCACCCCTCCACTTT. Its protein product is CASSLAGFNSPLHF.